Below, 5 T cell receptor beta chains from the same sample are listed, as sequenced in a study of metastatic and nonmetastatic thyroid tumors (dated by TCRdb to the early 2020s). Library preparation was by PCR. Sequenced using an Illumina HiSeq 4000. Using fastp at Q25 and MiXCR, TCRdb reprocessed the public reads and kept productive beta chains. The sample profile shows some 23,000 clones; around 20% of them were found once. About 4% of the sample is taken by the ten largest. No patient had received any treatment before thyroid surgery. Input material: adjacent normal tissue. The source of these receptors is a female donor with papillary thyroid cancer or a benign thyroid nodule (not recorded which). Some clones in this sample may be carry-over from other donors' samples.

This clone counts as medium-sized. The chain joins TRBV6-1 to TRBJ1-2; D call uncertain. This CDR3 spans 14 amino acids. Trimming took 6 bases from V and 0 from J, leaving 11 bases between them. Germline CDR1 is MNHNS and CDR2 is SASEGT. CDR3 sequence reads: CASRGPGANYGYTF. The CDR3 DNA follows: TGTGCCAGCAGAGGGCCGGGAGCTAACTATGGCTACACCTTC.

This clone has ten or more counts. The sample carries other DNA sequences with the same CDR3. The chain employs TRBV7-9 and TRBJ2-7; D may be TRBD2 (7 bases). Trimming cost V 10 bases and J 4 bases, with 17 bases left between them. The length of the CDR3 is 13 residues. CDR1 SEHNR and CDR2 FQNEAQ come from the germline V gene (reference sequence). The CDR3 coding sequence is TGTGCCACCGACAGGACGGGACTATACGAGCAGTACTTC. This gives the protein CATDRTGLYEQYF.

On this clone: A read error may explain this, as a much larger clone is one base away. The V gene is TRBV5-1, the J gene TRBJ1-2; TRBD1 might be the D (6 bases). Germline-derived CDR1 and CDR2 are SGHRS and YFSETQ. The CDR3 extends over 14 amino acids. Trimming pared 1 base from V and 7 bases from J, leaving 14 bases between. This CDR3 is CASSLPQGLGGYTF. CDR3 DNA sequence: TGCGCCAGCAGCTTGCCACAGGGATTAGGTGGCTACACCTTC.

This clone came up many times. The V and J genes are TRBV5-1 and TRBJ2-7; 15 bases line up with TRBD2. Per the germline V gene, CDR1 is SGHRS and CDR2 is YFSETQ. The J segment lost 0 bases and the V segment lost 1 base, leaving 5 bases of the junction unmatched. There are 18 residues in the CDR3. The CDR3 nucleotides read TGCGCCAGCAGCTTGAGGGGACTAGCGGGAGGTCCCTCCTACGAGCAGTACTTC. Translated, it gives CASSLRGLAGGPSYEQYF.

In the case of this clone: Without the conserved terminal phenylalanine or tryptophan, this CDR3 likely stems from a read error. The chain uses TRBV19 and TRBJ1-1; D uncertain. Germline-derived CDR1 and CDR2 are LNHDA and SQIVND (reference sequence). V lost 7 bases to trimming and J lost 4 bases, with 13 bases between them. The CDR3 runs to 13 residues. The CDR3 loop reads CASIGQVVTEAFL. The DNA for the CDR3 is TGTGCCAGTATCGGGCAGGTAGTCACTGAAGCTTTCCTT.